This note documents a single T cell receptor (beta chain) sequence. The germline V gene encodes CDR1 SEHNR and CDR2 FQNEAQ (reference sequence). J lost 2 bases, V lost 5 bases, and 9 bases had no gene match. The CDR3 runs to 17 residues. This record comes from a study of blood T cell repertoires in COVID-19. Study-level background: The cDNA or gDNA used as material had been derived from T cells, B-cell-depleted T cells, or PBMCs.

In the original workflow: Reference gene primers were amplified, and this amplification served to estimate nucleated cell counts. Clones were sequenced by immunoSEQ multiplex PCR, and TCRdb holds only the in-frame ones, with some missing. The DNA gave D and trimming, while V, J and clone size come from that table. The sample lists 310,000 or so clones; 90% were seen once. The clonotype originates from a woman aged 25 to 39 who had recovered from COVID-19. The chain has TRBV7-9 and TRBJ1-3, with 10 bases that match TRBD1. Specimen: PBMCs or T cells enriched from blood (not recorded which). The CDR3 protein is CASSPGTGVLAGNTIYF. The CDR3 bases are TGTGCCAGCAGCCCGGGGACAGGGGTATTGGCTGGAAACACCATATATTTT.